Presented here are 6 T cell receptor beta chains from one specimen sequenced in a study of OX40 agonist ivuxolimab in advanced cancers. Repertoires were generated with immunoSEQ multiplex PCR, while TCRdb's copy carries only in-frame clones and drops some. The sample has more than 65,000 clones, about nine tenths seen once. The sample in question was CD4+ or CD8+ T cells sorted from blood, obtained in a trial of the OX40 agonist ivuxolimab. These receptors were obtained from an adult with an advanced solid tumor such as melanoma, head and neck, liver or kidney cancer.

This clone was seen once. The chain is built from TRBV28 and TRBJ2-1; D not certain. Germline V gene sequence: CDR1 MDHEN, CDR2 SYDVKM. The length of the CDR3 is 13 residues. V lost 2 bases and J lost 6, with 8 bases in between. The CDR3 DNA reads TGTGCCAGCAGTTTAGTAGGTTCCAATGAGCAGTTCTTC. Its translation is CASSLVGSNEQFF.

A single count supports this clone. Here the CDR3 reads CASSYSRKDQPQHF. The CDR3 DNA reads TGTGCCAGCAGTTACTCACGAAAAGATCAGCCCCAGCATTTT. The rearrangement joins TRBV6-6 to TRBJ1-5, with D uncertain. V dropped 0 bases and J dropped 5 bases, with 8 bases sitting between them. This CDR3 is built from 14 residues. Germline assignment: CDR1 MNHNY and CDR2 SVGAGI (reference sequence).

The gene calls are TRBV2 and TRBJ2-1; 11 positions match TRBD2. Losses at the gene ends were 4 bases for V and 9 bases for J; bases not matched to a gene: 5. Germline V gene data show CDR1 as SNHLY and CDR2 as FYNNEI. CDR3 length: 14 residues. The CDR3 spells CASSVLAGESEQFF. As DNA, the CDR3 is TGTGCCAGCAGTGTACTAGCGGGAGAAAGTGAGCAGTTCTTC.

This clone was recorded once. V gene TRBV11-1 combines with J gene TRBJ2-3, with D uncertain. Germline lookup yields CDR1 SGHAT and CDR2 FQDESV (reference sequence). The CDR3 loop spans 12 amino acids. Trimming removed 4 bases at V and 9 bases at J, with 11 bases between. CDR3 DNA sequence: TGTGCCAGCAGCTCCCTCTTCTTAACGCAGTATTTT. It translates to CASSSLFLTQYF.

The chain recombines TRBV6-1 with TRBJ1-5, with a possible D match to TRBD1 (6 bases). Germline V gene lookup returns CDR1 MNHNS and CDR2 SASEGT. Trimming took off 5 bases at V and 2 bases at J, with 13 bases between the two ends. The CDR3 is made up of 15 amino acids. Written as DNA, the CDR3 is TGTGCCAGCAGTAGGTGGGGGCTCGGCAATCAGCCCCAGCATTTT. Encoded protein: CASSRWGLGNQPQHF.

The chain joins TRBV5-5 to TRBJ2-2; TRBD2 matches 11 bases. Germline lookup yields CDR1 SGHKS and CDR2 YYEKEE (reference sequence). V trimming: 1 base; J trimming: 8 bases; junction bases outside the gene matches: 7. This CDR3 is 16 amino acids long. CDR3 DNA: TGTGCCAGCAGCTTGTTTAGCGGGAGGGCCCCGGGGGAGCTGTTTTTT. This codes for CASSLFSGRAPGELFF.